This passage covers 8 T cell receptor beta chains from one sample sequenced in a study of control samples from healthy donors and cancer patients (dated by TCRdb to 2020 to 2021). Libraries were constructed by the immunoSEQ multiplex PCR assay. The clones in this table, taken by TCRdb from immuneACCESS, are in-frame only. Not every clone is retained; where verified, under half of the shortfall comes from an unresolved V gene, and the cause of the rest is unknown. The sample yields some 77,000 clones; 70% to 90% were counted once. Of the sample, approximately 7.6% falls within the top ten clones. Specimen: blood. These TCRs come from a woman aged 55 to 70 in good health.

The V and J genes are TRBV30 and TRBJ2-7; unclear D gene. The CDR3 extends over 13 amino acids. Trimming removed 0 bases from V and 6 bases from J, with 12 bases in between. The germline V gene has CDR1 GTSNPN and CDR2 SVGIG (reference sequence). The CDR3 spells CAWSVHGPGEQYF. The CDR3 coding sequence is TGTGCCTGGAGTGTACACGGGCCGGGCGAGCAGTACTTC. Combining the CDR3 with reference TRBV30 and TRBJ2-7 gives the whole variable domain SQTIHQWPATLVQPVGSPLSLECTVEGTSNPNLYWYRQAAGRGLQLLFYSVGIGQISSEVPQNLSASRPQDRQFILSSKKLLLSDSGFYLCAWSVHGPGEQYFGPGTRLTVT.

The gene calls are TRBV12-1 and TRBJ2-7; TRBD1, the table's D call, lacks a check against the DNA. TRBV12-1 is classified as a pseudogene. CDR3 length: 15 amino acids. The chain's CDR3 is CASSLRRDISYEQYF. The CDR3 coding sequence is TGTGCCAGCAGCCTGCGCCGGGACATATCCTACGAGCAGTACTTC.

The chain joins TRBV30 to TRBJ2-7, with D unresolved. Trimming removed 3 bases at V and 2 bases at J, with 8 bases between. CDR3 length: 12 amino acids. CDR1 is GTSNPN, CDR2 SVGIG, per germline (reference sequence). The CDR3 sequence is CAWRAAAYEQYF. The CDR3 coding sequence is TGTGCCTGGAGGGCCGCGGCCTACGAGCAGTACTTC.

This clone has only one observation. The chain combines TRBV3-1 (or the pseudogene TRBV3-2) with TRBJ2-1; 14 bases fit TRBD2. This CDR3 has 19 residues. V lost 0 bases to trimming and J lost 7 bases; unmatched junction nucleotides: 11. CDR1 LGHDT and CDR2 YNNKEL come from the germline V gene (reference sequence). The CDR3 bases are TGTGCCAGCAGCCAAGATTGGGGGGGGACTAGCGGGAGCATGAATGAGCAGTTCTTC. Residues: CASSQDWGGTSGSMNEQFF.

This clone was detected only a few times. The chain combines TRBV29-1 with TRBJ2-7; D might be TRBD2 (5 bases). This CDR3 contains 13 residues. Trimming shortened V by 6 bases and J by 6 bases, and 18 bases separated the two germline ends. The V gene's germline CDR1 is SQVTM and CDR2 ANQGSEA. CDR3 residues: CSVGSGEGSEQYF. The CDR3 nucleotides are TGCAGCGTCGGGTCTGGCGAAGGGAGCGAGCAGTACTTC.

This chain connects TRBV11-3 to TRBJ1-1; D is ambiguous. The CDR3 loop spans 14 amino acids. CDR1 and CDR2 (germline): SGHNT, YENEEA. The V end lost 0 bases, the J end lost 1 base, and 6 bases lay between the germline ends. Here the CDR3 reads CASSLEVANTEAFF. Here the CDR3 DNA reads TGTGCCAGCAGCTTAGAGGTGGCGAACACTGAAGCTTTCTTT. The full variable domain, in which reference TRBV11-3 and TRBJ1-1 provide the parts outside the CDR3, is EAGVVQSPRYKIIEKKQPVAFWCNPISGHNTLYWYLQNLGQGPELLIRYENEEAVDDSQLPKDRFSAERLKGVDSTLKIQPAELGDSAVYLCASSLEVANTEAFFGQGTRLTVV.

This clone was counted only a few times. The V gene is TRBV6-6, the J gene TRBJ1-3, with D tentatively TRBD1 (5 bases). Germline CDR1 and CDR2: MNHNY and SVGAGI (reference sequence). V was clipped by 6 bases and J by 0 bases, with 12 bases between them. This CDR3 region has 15 residues. CDR3 DNA: TGTGCCAGCAGCGACAGTTCCGACTCTGGAAACACCATATATTTT. As protein: CASSDSSDSGNTIYF.

This clone has more than one count but fewer than ten. The chain has TRBV21-1 and TRBJ1-6; the D call in the table, TRBD1, was not verified against the DNA. TRBV21-1 is a pseudogene segment. The CDR3 is made up of 15 amino acids. CDR3 nucleotides: TGTGCCAGCAGCAAGCCCCAGGGTCATAATTCACCCCTCCACTTT. This translates into CASSKPQGHNSPLHF.